One T cell receptor (beta chain) is described in this entry. Its specificity is not known. This entry belongs to a study of cytomegalovirus exposure and HLA in healthy donors. Whole-study results and caveats: Within the data, a cluster of highly shared sequence variants was likely a sequencing artifact.

PCR employed 60 Vbeta and 13 Jbeta primers. Method: immunoSEQ multiplex PCR; TCRdb's copy keeps in-frame clones and lacks some. The sample holds about 150,000 clones; less than 90% are singletons and the top ten take 2% to 2.5%. The germline V gene encodes CDR1 SGHRS and CDR2 YFSETQ. This CDR3 contains 14 residues. V was shortened by 4 bases and J by 2 bases, with 10 bases between the two germline ends. The receptor was derived from a boy between 2 and 10 years old in good health and CMV-seronegative. The material sequenced was PBMCs. This chain links TRBV5-1 with TRBJ1-5, with D hard to call. CDR3 nucleotide sequence: TGCGCCAGCAGCGGCGAGGGAGGCAATCAGCCCCAGCATTTT. This encodes CASSGEGGNQPQHF.